This T cell receptor beta chain was captured in a study of T cell changes during pregnancy in multiple sclerosis. Germline CDR1 and CDR2: MNHEY and SMNVEV (reference sequence). This CDR3 contains 16 residues. The V end lost 5 bases, the J end lost 0 bases, and 14 bases lay between the germline ends. Assay used: immunoSEQ multiplex PCR; TCRdb lists only in-frame clones, some missing. This table holds 61,000 or so clones, roughly 93% found once. Specimen: CD4+ T cells from peripheral blood mononuclear cells, collected before pregnancy. The receptor was isolated from a female donor with multiple sclerosis, enrolled in a pregnancy study. The rearrangement uses TRBV27 and TRBJ2-1; the D gene is possibly TRBD2 (5 bases). CDR3 sequence: CASSGESLSSYNEQFF. DNA for the CDR3: TGTGCCAGCAGTGGGGAGAGTCTGAGCTCCTACAATGAGCAGTTCTTC.